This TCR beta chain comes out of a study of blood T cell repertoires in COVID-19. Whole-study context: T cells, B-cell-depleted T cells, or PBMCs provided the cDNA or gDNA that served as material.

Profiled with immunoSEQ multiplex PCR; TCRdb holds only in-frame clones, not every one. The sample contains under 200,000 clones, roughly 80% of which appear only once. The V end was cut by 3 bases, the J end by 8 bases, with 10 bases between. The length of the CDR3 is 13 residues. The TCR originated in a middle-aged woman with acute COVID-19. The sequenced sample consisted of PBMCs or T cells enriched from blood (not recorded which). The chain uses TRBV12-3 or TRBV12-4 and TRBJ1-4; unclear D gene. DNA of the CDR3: TGTGCCAGCAGTTTGTTCAGCGGGGAAAAACTGTTTTTT. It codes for CASSLFSGEKLFF.